The 13 T cell receptor beta chains listed next were all sequenced from one sample in a study of cytomegalovirus exposure and HLA in healthy donors. A multiplex PCR was run with 60 Vbeta primers and 13 Jbeta primers. Sequencing used immunoSEQ multiplex PCR; TCRdb keeps in-frame clones, though not all of them. The sample includes approximately 130,000 clones, around 77% of them seen just once. The sample consisted of PBMCs. The origin of the receptors is a man aged 50 to 60 in good health and CMV-seronegative.

This clone was seen more than once but under ten times. V is TRBV7-9 and J is TRBJ1-1; TRBD1 aligns across 7 bases. The CDR3 length is 13 residues. V lost 7 bases and J lost 7; bases outside the gene matches: 9. From germline, CDR1 is SEHNR and CDR2 FQNEAQ (reference sequence). CDR3 nucleotide sequence: TGTGCCAGCAAGGGACAGCGGCAGGGTGAAGCTTTCTTT. Its translation: CASKGQRQGEAFF.

The chain has TRBV6-5 and TRBJ2-2; the D gene is possibly TRBD2 (5 bases). This CDR3 has 14 residues. Germline V gene sequence: CDR1 MNHEY, CDR2 SVGAGI. The V and J ends lost 5 bases and 6 bases respectively, with 13 bases between them. CDR3 coding DNA: TGTGCCAGCAGTAACCCCCCGGGGTCCGGGGAGCTGTTTTTT. Amino acids: CASSNPPGSGELFF.

The chain uses TRBV27 and TRBJ1-5, with 7 bases that match TRBD1. The V segment lost 3 bases and the J segment 6 bases; nucleotides outside the gene matches: 5. Germline CDR1 reads MNHEY; CDR2 reads SMNVEV (reference sequence). The CDR3 sequence is 14 residues long. The CDR3 nucleotides are TGTGCCAGCAGTTTCAGGGGGGTTGGTCAGCCCCAGCATTTT. Amino acids: CASSFRGVGQPQHF.

This clone was found a few times. J is TRBJ2-3 and V is TRBV9; a weak D match, TRBD2 (5 bases). This CDR3 has 15 residues. V was shortened by 0 bases and J by 2 bases, with 10 bases between the two germline ends. CDR1 is SGDLS and CDR2 is YYNGEE in the germline V gene. CDR3 DNA: TGTGCCAGCAGCGTAGGGCGGGTTGTCACAGATACGCAGTATTTT. It is translated as CASSVGRVVTDTQYF.

The chain couples TRBV27 to TRBJ1-1; no clear D gene. Germline V gene sequence: CDR1 MNHEY, CDR2 SMNVEV (reference sequence). The CDR3 spans 12 residues. V lost 2 bases and J lost 6, with 7 bases in between. CDR3 protein: CASSLGGSEAFF. Written as DNA, the CDR3 is TGTGCCAGCAGTTTAGGAGGGTCTGAAGCTTTCTTT.

V gene TRBV5-4 combines with J gene TRBJ1-4; 9 positions match TRBD1. V lost 4 bases, J lost 7 bases, and 11 bases stayed unmatched. Germline loops: CDR1 SGHNT, CDR2 YYREEE (reference sequence). The CDR3 has 16 amino acids. CDR3 nucleotide sequence: TGTGCCAGCAGCGCAGGGACAGGGTGGGAAGGTGAAAAACTGTTTTTT. Translated: CASSAGTGWEGEKLFF. The full variable domain, in which reference TRBV5-4 and TRBJ1-4 provide the parts outside the CDR3, is ETGVTQSPTHLIKTRGQQVTLRCSSQSGHNTVSWYQQALGQGPQFIFQYYREEENGRGNFPPRFSGLQFPNYSSELNVNALELDDSALYLCASSAGTGWEGEKLFFGSGTQLSVL.

The chain is built from TRBV27 and TRBJ1-2, with TRBD1 matching over 9 bases. The CDR3 consists of 16 residues. After removal of 5 bases from V and 6 bases from J, the junction contained 13 bases not matched to a gene. Germline V gives CDR1 MNHEY, CDR2 SMNVEV (reference sequence). The CDR3 DNA reads TGTGCCAGCAGTGGGTCGACAGGGGGAGATTTGGATGGCTACACCTTC. Translating gives CASSGSTGGDLDGYTF.

This clone is a singleton in its sample. The genes are TRBV5-6 and TRBJ2-5; tentatively, D is TRBD1 (5 bases). The J call is uncertain, as TRBJ2-7 better fits the DNA end. CDR1 and CDR2 from the germline V gene are SGHDT and YYEEEE. The CDR3 is made up of 15 amino acids. The CDR3 loop is CASSLATALSYEQYF. CDR3 nucleotide sequence: TGTGCCAGCAGCTTGGCGACAGCACTCTCCTACGAGCAGTACTTC.

The chain couples TRBV19 to TRBJ2-7; 7 bases are a match to TRBD1. Germline assignment: CDR1 LNHDA and CDR2 SQIVND (reference sequence). V gave up 1 base and J gave up 1 base; unmatched junction bases: 10. CDR3 length equals 17 residues. The DNA for the CDR3 is TGTGCCAGTAGTATAGGCTTCGGGACAGTCTCTTCCTACGAGCAGTACTTC. Amino acid sequence: CASSIGFGTVSSYEQYF. Full variable domain (outside the CDR3, taken from reference TRBV19 and TRBJ2-7): DGGITQSPKYLFRKEGQNVTLSCEQNLNHDAMYWYRQDPGQGLRLIYYSQIVNDFQKGDIAEGYSVSREKKESFPLTVTSAQKNPTAFYLCASSIGFGTVSSYEQYFGPGTRLTVT.

This chain connects TRBV7-8 to TRBJ2-2, with D perhaps matching TRBD2 (6 bases). Looked up from germline, CDR1 is SGHVS and CDR2 is FQNEAQ. This CDR3 has 18 residues. Trimming cost V 3 bases and J 0 bases, with 17 bases left between them. For the CDR3, the DNA is TGTGCCAGCAGCTTTGCCCCCGGGACTGTCGCGAACACCGGGGAGCTGTTTTTT. This translates into CASSFAPGTVANTGELFF.

The chain has TRBV14 and TRBJ1-1; no definite D call. In germline, CDR1 is SGHDN, CDR2 FVKESK. V lost 0 bases to trimming and J lost 2 bases, with 7 bases between them. The CDR3 covers 14 residues. The CDR3 is CASSQDILNTEAFF. The CDR3 nucleotides read TGTGCCAGCAGCCAAGATATCCTCAACACTGAAGCTTTCTTT.

This clone was observed a single time. The chain links TRBV27 to TRBJ1-2; the match to TRBD1 covers 7 bases. The CDR3 is made up of 13 amino acids. Trimming took 5 bases from V and 8 from J; bases not matched to a gene: 8. Looked up from germline, CDR1 is MNHEY and CDR2 is SMNVEV (reference sequence). Here the CDR3 reads CASSQRQGLGYTF. The CDR3 DNA reads TGTGCCAGCAGTCAGAGACAGGGACTGGGCTACACCTTC.

The chain carries TRBV5-1 and TRBJ1-4; maybe TRBD1 (5 bases). Trimming stripped 0 bases from V and 12 bases from J, with 12 bases between. Germline-derived CDR1 and CDR2 are SGHRS and YFSETQ. There are 13 residues in the CDR3. CDR3 in amino acids: CASSLGQSSELFF. The CDR3 DNA is TGCGCCAGCAGCTTGGGACAGTCAAGCGAACTGTTTTTT.